A single sample gave rise to the 24 T cell receptor beta chains below, sequenced in a study of T cell clones after liver transplantation. Assay used: immunoSEQ multiplex PCR; TCRdb lists only in-frame clones, some missing. The table records 70,000 to 80,000 clones, 90% of them present only once. Sample: CD4+ T cells from blood, taken before liver transplant. The receptors stem from a human donor who received a liver transplant.

About this clone: This specimen includes other DNA sequences encoding the same CDR3. J is TRBJ2-3 and V is TRBV6-1, with no clear D. CDR3 size: 11 residues. The V gene lost 4 bases and the J gene lost 6 bases, with 5 bases spanning the gap. Germline CDR1 MNHNS, CDR2 SASEGT. The CDR3 bases are TGTGCCAGCAGTGTAACTGATACGCAGTATTTT. This encodes CASSVTDTQYF.

The chain is built from TRBV6-5 and TRBJ2-7; a possible D gene is TRBD2 (6 bases). CDR3 length equals 15 residues. V lost 2 bases, J lost 0 bases, and 11 bases lay in between. Germline V gene data show CDR1 as MNHEY and CDR2 as SVGAGI. In nucleotides, the CDR3 is TGTGCCAGCAGTTACACCGCGGGGAGCTCCTACGAGCAGTACTTC. Translated: CASSYTAGSSYEQYF.

The V gene is TRBV5-4, the J gene TRBJ1-2, with D hard to call. The V end was cut by 0 bases, the J end by 3 bases, with 12 bases between. The CDR3 is 15 amino acids. From germline, CDR1 is SGHNT and CDR2 YYREEE (reference sequence). The DNA of the CDR3 is TGTGCCAGCAGCTTGGACGCGAGGGTCGACTATGGCTACACCTTC. This translates into CASSLDARVDYGYTF.

The V and J genes are TRBV9 and TRBJ1-2; the D gene is possibly TRBD1 (6 bases). Germline CDR1 is SGDLS and CDR2 is YYNGEE. V was shortened by 0 bases and J by 4 bases, with 16 bases between the two germline ends. The CDR3 contains 16 residues. The CDR3 nucleotides are TGTGCCAGCAGCGTAGCTACAGGGAGGCACGTCTATGGCTACACCTTC. Protein product: CASSVATGRHVYGYTF.

V usage is TRBV6-6 and J usage is TRBJ2-1; the match to TRBD1 covers 7 bases. Germline CDR1 MNHNY, CDR2 SVGAGI (reference sequence). J was trimmed by 9 bases and V by 10 bases; bases with no gene match: 9. This CDR3 is built from 12 residues. The CDR3 bases are TGTGCCACTAGACAGGGTTCCGGTGAGCAGTTCTTC. Its translation is CATRQGSGEQFF.

The gene calls are TRBV11-2 and TRBJ2-1; no clear D gene. Germline CDR1 and CDR2: SGHAT and FQNNGV. This CDR3 is 13 amino acids long. Trimming cost V 0 bases and J 5 bases, with 5 bases left between them. This chain's CDR3 is CASSLDRHNEQFF. In nucleotides, the CDR3 is TGTGCCAGCAGCTTAGATCGGCACAATGAGCAGTTCTTC.

The V and J genes are TRBV7-9 and TRBJ1-5; D call uncertain. CDR1 SEHNR and CDR2 FQNEAQ come from the germline V gene (reference sequence). The CDR3 covers 14 residues. The V end was cut by 0 bases, the J end by 5 bases, with 8 bases between. This CDR3 reads CASSLARSDQPQHF. The CDR3 bases are TGTGCCAGCAGCTTAGCTAGATCCGATCAGCCCCAGCATTTT. The variable domain in full, completed from reference TRBV7-9 and TRBJ1-5, reads DTGVSQNPRHKITKRGQNVTFRCDPISEHNRLYWYRQTLGQGPEFLTYFQNEAQLEKSRLLSDRFSAERPKGSFSTLEIQRTEQGDSAMYLCASSLARSDQPQHFGDGTRLSIL.

This chain uses TRBV19 with TRBJ2-7; 7 positions match TRBD1. J gave up 5 bases and V 7 bases, and 8 bases lay outside the gene matches. In germline, CDR1 is LNHDA, CDR2 SQIVND (reference sequence). The CDR3 consists of 13 residues. CDR3 in amino acids: CASNKITGDEQYF. Here the CDR3 DNA reads TGTGCCAGTAATAAAATTACAGGGGACGAGCAGTACTTC.

The gene calls are TRBV30 and TRBJ2-2; possibly TRBD1 for D (6 bases). The CDR3 spans 18 residues. V was trimmed by 0 bases and J by 0 bases, leaving 17 bases between them. Germline CDR1 and CDR2: GTSNPN and SVGIG (reference sequence). DNA for the CDR3: TGTGCCTGGAGTGTACGCTTCTTCAGGACAGCGAACACCGGGGAGCTGTTTTTT. Translated, it gives CAWSVRFFRTANTGELFF.

This clone was recorded once. The chain employs TRBV5-1 and TRBJ2-7, with 10 positions matching TRBD2. The CDR3 consists of 13 residues. Losses at the gene ends were 8 bases for V and 1 base for J; bases not matched to a gene: 3. Germline V gives CDR1 SGHRS, CDR2 YFSETQ. Here the CDR3 reads CARGLAASYEQYF. In DNA, the CDR3 is TGCGCCAGAGGACTAGCGGCTTCCTACGAGCAGTACTTC. The whole variable domain, filled in from reference TRBV5-1 and TRBJ2-7, reads KAGVTQTPRYLIKTRGQQVTLSCSPISGHRSVSWYQQTPGQGLQFLFEYFSETQRNKGNFPGRFSGRQFSNSRSEMNVSTLELGDSALYLCARGLAASYEQYFGPGTRLTVT.

V gene TRBV19 combines with J gene TRBJ1-5; perhaps TRBD1 as D (5 bases). Germline CDR1 reads LNHDA; CDR2 reads SQIVND (reference sequence). The CDR3 loop spans 16 amino acids. V was clipped by 5 bases and J by 0 bases, with 14 bases between them. CDR3 sequence (DNA): TGTGCCAGTAGTCCTGGGGACGGGAATAGCAATCAGCCCCAGCATTTT. It yields the protein CASSPGDGNSNQPQHF.

This clone has a single count. This chain connects TRBV4-3 to TRBJ2-7; 11 bases are a match to TRBD2. This CDR3 is 19 amino acids long. Per the germline V gene, CDR1 is LGHNA and CDR2 is YSLEER. V dropped 0 bases and J dropped 6; count of bases not matched to a gene: 16. The CDR3: CASSQEGGGGVAGGVEQYF. CDR3 DNA: TGCGCCAGCAGCCAAGAAGGGGGTGGCGGGGTAGCGGGAGGGGTCGAGCAGTACTTC.

The chain has TRBV11-2 and TRBJ2-7; maybe TRBD2 (6 bases). Trimming removed 5 bases from V and 0 bases from J, with 14 bases in between. Per the germline V gene, CDR1 is SGHAT and CDR2 is FQNNGV. The CDR3 spans 15 residues. The CDR3 DNA reads TGTGCCAGCAGCACCCTCCGGGACTCCTCCTACGAGCAGTACTTC. It is translated as CASSTLRDSSYEQYF.

CDR3 in amino acids: CSVEVRREDGYTF. The CDR3, as DNA: TGCAGCGTTGAAGTAAGGAGGGAGGATGGCTACACCTTC. V usage is TRBV29-1 and J usage is TRBJ1-2; no clear D. Germline lookup yields CDR1 SQVTM and CDR2 ANQGSEA. V was pared by 1 base and J by 6 bases, with 12 bases between. The CDR3 sequence is 13 residues long.

V gene TRBV5-4 combines with J gene TRBJ2-1, with TRBD2 identical over 11 bases. From germline, CDR1 is SGHNT and CDR2 YYREEE (reference sequence). Trimming cost V 9 bases and J 1 base; bases outside gene matches: 12. The CDR3 runs to 17 residues. The CDR3 DNA is TGTGCCACACAAGGGACTAGCGGAGCCAGATCCTACAATGAGCAGTTCTTC. Translation gives CATQGTSGARSYNEQFF.

The chain uses TRBV5-4 and TRBJ2-7; D ambiguous. CDR1 is SGHNT and CDR2 is YYREEE in the germline V gene (reference sequence). The CDR3 is 11 residues long. V lost 2 bases to trimming and J lost 3 bases, with 3 bases between them. CDR3 coding DNA: TGTGCCAGCAGCTTCGGCTACGAGCAGTACTTC. It encodes CASSFGYEQYF.

This sequence joins TRBV10-3 and TRBJ1-2; 7 bases agree with TRBD1. The CDR3 is made up of 14 amino acids. Per the germline V gene, CDR1 is ENHRY and CDR2 is SYGVKD. The junction had 8 bases not matched to a gene; V was cut back by 2 bases and J by 8 bases. CDR3 nucleotides: TGTGCCATCAGTGAGACCGACAGGGACATCGGCTACACCTTC. Translation: CAISETDRDIGYTF.

V is TRBV10-3 and J is TRBJ2-3, with unresolved D. Trimming pared 6 bases from V and 2 bases from J, leaving 6 bases between. The CDR3 is 12 residues long. Per germline, CDR1 ENHRY and CDR2 SYGVKD. The CDR3, as DNA: TGTGCCATCAGGGATAACACAGATACGCAGTATTTT. Its translation: CAIRDNTDTQYF.

A remark on this clone: Compared with germline, one end of the junction differs, possibly owing to a read error. V is TRBV6-1 and J is TRBJ1-3; TRBD1 might be the D (6 bases). The CDR3 covers 18 residues. CDR1 is MNHNS, CDR2 SASEGT, per germline. For the CDR3, the DNA is TGTGCCAGCAGTCAAGCCTCTTCCCTGGGGGCGCATGGAAACACCATATATTTT. Translation gives CASSQASSLGAHGNTIYF.

The chain uses TRBV11-2 and TRBJ2-2; D possibly corresponds to TRBD1 (6 bases). Trimming left V 6 bases short and J 3 bases short, with 11 bases between. Germline V CDR1 and CDR2: SGHAT, FQNNGV. The CDR3 runs 14 residues. The CDR3 region has the DNA TGTGCCAGCAGGAGAGAGGGGGACACCGGGGAGCTGTTTTTT. Its protein product is CASRREGDTGELFF.

The chain joins TRBV28 to TRBJ1-2; D ambiguous. The CDR3 is made up of 15 amino acids. Trimming left V 5 bases short and J 4 bases short, with 17 bases between. Germline V gene lookup returns CDR1 MDHEN and CDR2 SYDVKM. The CDR3 loop reads CASSPRTGPGYGYTF. CDR3 sequence (DNA): TGTGCCAGCAGTCCGAGGACCGGCCCTGGCTATGGCTACACCTTC.

The rearrangement links TRBV28 to TRBJ1-2, with 9 bases matching TRBD1. The CDR3 covers 15 residues. The ends lost 6 bases at V and 4 bases at J; junction bases unmatched: 9. Germline V gene sequence: CDR1 MDHEN, CDR2 SYDVKM. The CDR3 is CASRPGQGSSYGYTF. The CDR3 region has the DNA TGTGCCAGCAGGCCGGGACAGGGATCTAGCTATGGCTACACCTTC.

This chain uses TRBV6-6 with TRBJ2-7; TRBD2 is a possible D gene (7 bases). The CDR3 consists of 15 residues. Germline V gene data show CDR1 as MNHNY and CDR2 as SVGAGI (reference sequence). Trimming left V 10 bases short and J 3 bases short, with 22 bases between. The CDR3 reads CATLWVGRGLYEQYF. CDR3 DNA: TGTGCCACCCTGTGGGTGGGGCGGGGGCTCTACGAGCAGTACTTC.

The V gene is TRBV4-1, the J gene TRBJ1-4; D is uncertain. Trimming stripped 4 bases from V and 0 bases from J, with 9 bases between. CDR1 and CDR2 from the germline V gene are MGHRA and YSYEKL. The CDR3 has 15 amino acids. CDR3 sequence reads: CASSPTESTNEKLFF. In DNA, the CDR3 is TGCGCCAGCAGCCCCACGGAGTCAACTAATGAAAAACTGTTTTTT.